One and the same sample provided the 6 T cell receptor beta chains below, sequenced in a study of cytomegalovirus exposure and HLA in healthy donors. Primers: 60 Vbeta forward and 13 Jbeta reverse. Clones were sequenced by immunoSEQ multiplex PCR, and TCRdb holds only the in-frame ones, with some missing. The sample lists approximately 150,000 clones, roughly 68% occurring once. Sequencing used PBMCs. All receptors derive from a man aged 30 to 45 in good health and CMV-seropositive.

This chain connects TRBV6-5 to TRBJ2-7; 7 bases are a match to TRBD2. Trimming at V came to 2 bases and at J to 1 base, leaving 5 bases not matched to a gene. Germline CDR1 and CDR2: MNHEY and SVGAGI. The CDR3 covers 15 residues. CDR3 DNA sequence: TGTGCCAGCAGTTACGTGGGGCGGGAGTCCTACGAGCAGTACTTC. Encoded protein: CASSYVGRESYEQYF.

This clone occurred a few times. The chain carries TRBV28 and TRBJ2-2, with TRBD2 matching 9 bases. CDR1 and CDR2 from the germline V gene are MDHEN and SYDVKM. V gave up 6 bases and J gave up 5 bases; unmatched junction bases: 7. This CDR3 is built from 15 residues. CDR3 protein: CASRSSAGGTGELFF. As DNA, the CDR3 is TGTGCCAGCAGGTCCAGCGCGGGAGGGACCGGGGAGCTGTTTTTT. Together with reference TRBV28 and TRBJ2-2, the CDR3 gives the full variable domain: DVKVTQSSRYLVKRTGEKVFLECVQDMDHENMFWYRQDPGLGLRLIYFSYDVKMKEKGDIPEGYSVSREKKERFSLILESASTNQTSMYLCASRSSAGGTGELFFGEGSRLTVL.

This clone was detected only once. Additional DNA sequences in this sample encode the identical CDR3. CDR3 loop: CASSPDRVHEQFF. The CDR3 DNA reads as TGTGCCAGCAGCCCCGACAGGGTCCATGAGCAGTTCTTC. This rearrangement joins TRBV28 to TRBJ2-1; 7 nucleotides agree with TRBD1. This CDR3 has 13 residues. Germline V gene lookup returns CDR1 MDHEN and CDR2 SYDVKM. J gave up 8 bases and V 6 bases, and 7 bases lay outside the gene matches.

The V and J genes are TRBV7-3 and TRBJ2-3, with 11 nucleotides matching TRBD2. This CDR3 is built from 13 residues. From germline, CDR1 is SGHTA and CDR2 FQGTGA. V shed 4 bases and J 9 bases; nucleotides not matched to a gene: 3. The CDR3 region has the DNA TGTGCCAGCAGCTCCGGGACTAGCGGCACGCAGTATTTT. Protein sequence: CASSSGTSGTQYF.

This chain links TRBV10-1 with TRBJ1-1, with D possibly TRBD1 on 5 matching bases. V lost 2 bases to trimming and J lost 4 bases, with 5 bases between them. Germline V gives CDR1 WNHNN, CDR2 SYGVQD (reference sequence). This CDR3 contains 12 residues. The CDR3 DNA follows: TGCGCCAGCAGTGAGACAGGCACTGAAGCTTTCTTT. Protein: CASSETGTEAFF.

CDR3 DNA: TGTGCCAGCAGTTACTCCGACAGAAATCAGCCCCAGCATTTT. It translates to CASSYSDRNQPQHF. V usage is TRBV6-6 and J usage is TRBJ1-5; D may be TRBD1 (5 bases). The V end lost 0 bases, the J end lost 4 bases, and 7 bases lay between the germline ends. This CDR3 is built from 14 residues. Germline values: CDR1 MNHNY, CDR2 SVGAGI (reference sequence).